The 29 T cell receptor beta chains given below trace back to one sample, sequenced in a study of cytomegalovirus exposure and HLA in healthy donors. The PCR used 60 Vbeta and 13 Jbeta primers. TCRdb's copy holds only in-frame clones and misses some; the assay was immunoSEQ multiplex PCR. Of approximately 140,000 clones in the sample, about 80% were seen once. The sequenced sample consisted of PBMCs. The receptors were gathered from a man aged 40-55 years in good health and CMV-seropositive.

The chain is built from TRBV5-6 and TRBJ2-7; 11 bases agree with TRBD1. The CDR3 covers 16 residues. J was trimmed by 5 bases and V by 4 bases; bases with no gene match: 11. The germline V gene encodes CDR1 SGHDT and CDR2 YYEEEE. Here the CDR3 reads CASSLVGQGAVDEQYF. CDR3 sequence (DNA): TGTGCCAGCAGCCTGGTAGGACAGGGGGCTGTGGACGAGCAGTACTTC.

The V call is TRBV5-1, the J call TRBJ1-1, with D possibly TRBD1 on 6 matching bases. This CDR3 comprises 14 residues. Between the trimmed V and J ends, which lost 3 bases and 1 base, there was a span of 10 bases. The germline V gene encodes CDR1 SGHRS and CDR2 YFSETQ. The CDR3 reads CASSWQGPNTEAFF. The CDR3 DNA sequence: TGCGCCAGCAGCTGGCAGGGGCCGAACACTGAAGCTTTCTTT.

The rearrangement joins TRBV10-3 to TRBJ2-1, with TRBD1 matching 8 bases. CDR3 length equals 16 residues. Germline V lookup: CDR1 ENHRY, CDR2 SYGVKD. With 7 bases clipped from V and 4 bases from J, the junction kept 12 bases outside the gene matches. CDR3 protein: CAIMASGTGIYNEQFF. The DNA of the CDR3 is TGTGCCATCATGGCTTCCGGGACAGGAATTTACAATGAGCAGTTCTTC.

The chain uses TRBV7-8 and TRBJ2-1; 9 bases fit TRBD2. Germline assignment: CDR1 SGHVS and CDR2 FQNEAQ. This CDR3 region has 17 residues. V lost 4 bases, J lost 4 bases, and 11 bases stayed unmatched. CDR3 bases: TGTGCCAGCAGCTCAGGGCCGGGACTAGCCCCTTACAATGAGCAGTTCTTC. It translates to CASSSGPGLAPYNEQFF.

This rearrangement joins TRBV5-4 to TRBJ1-3; 8 nucleotides line up with TRBD1. J gave up 5 bases and V 0 bases, and 4 bases lay outside the gene matches. The CDR3 has 15 residues. Germline CDR1 is SGHNT and CDR2 is YYREEE (reference sequence). Here the CDR3 DNA reads TGTGCCAGCAGCTTGGGGCAGGGGGCGAGAAACACCATATATTTT. Its translation: CASSLGQGARNTIYF.

This clone has only a few counts. The genes are TRBV6-6 and TRBJ1-4, with 8 bases matching TRBD1. CDR3 length: 14 residues. The ends lost 6 bases at V and 7 bases at J; junction bases unmatched: 7. Germline V gives CDR1 MNHNY, CDR2 SVGAGI (reference sequence). The CDR3 DNA is TGTGCCAGCAGCCCGGGACAGGTGGTTGAAAAACTGTTTTTT. Its protein is CASSPGQVVEKLFF.

This chain links TRBV19 with TRBJ2-2; tentatively, D is TRBD2 (6 bases). The germline V gene has CDR1 LNHDA and CDR2 SQIVND (reference sequence). This CDR3 region has 15 residues. Deletions cut 7 bases from V and 8 bases from J, with 20 bases between. CDR3 DNA: TGTGCCAGTACCGCGGGGAGCGGATTGTCTGGGGAGCTGTTTTTT. It encodes CASTAGSGLSGELFF.

This clone has just one count. The chain is built from TRBV27 and TRBJ1-2; 8 positions agree with TRBD1. V shed 2 bases, J shed 7 bases, and the junction held 6 bases outside the gene matches. CDR3 length: 14 residues. CDR1 is MNHEY and CDR2 is SMNVEV in the germline V gene (reference sequence). This CDR3 reads CASSLSRTGPGYTF. CDR3 bases: TGTGCCAGCAGTTTAAGTCGGACAGGGCCTGGCTACACCTTC.

The chain recombines TRBV9 with TRBJ1-4; D might be TRBD1 (6 bases). V was shortened by 2 bases and J by 10 bases, with 21 bases between the two germline ends. The CDR3 has 16 amino acids. Germline values: CDR1 SGDLS, CDR2 YYNGEE. In DNA, the CDR3 is TGTGCCAGCAGCGTTACCTCCGGGACAAGCCTTGGAAAACTGTTTTTT. Residues: CASSVTSGTSLGKLFF.

This chain links TRBV19 with TRBJ1-5, with 8 bases that match TRBD1. CDR1 LNHDA and CDR2 SQIVND come from the germline V gene (reference sequence). V lost 4 bases and J lost 6; bases outside the gene matches: 2. The CDR3 is 13 residues long. This chain's CDR3 is CASSRTGSQPQHF. Here the CDR3 DNA reads TGTGCCAGTAGTAGGACAGGGTCTCAGCCCCAGCATTTT.

This sequence joins TRBV5-5 and TRBJ2-2; D is possibly TRBD1 (8 bases). The CDR3 covers 16 residues. Germline V gene lookup returns CDR1 SGHKS and CDR2 YYEKEE (reference sequence). V lost 4 bases to trimming and J lost 3 bases, with 16 bases between them. The CDR3 loop reads CASSRRQGRDTGELFF. CDR3 bases: TGTGCCAGCAGCCGGCGACAGGGGAGGGACACCGGGGAGCTGTTTTTT.

The chain combines TRBV14 with TRBJ2-1; D may be TRBD2 (6 bases). This CDR3 has 13 amino acids. Germline assignment: CDR1 SGHDN and CDR2 FVKESK. Between the trimmed V and J ends, which lost 4 bases and 10 bases, there was a span of 14 bases. The CDR3 bases are TGTGCCAGCAGCCCTACCTTGGAGGGGGAGCAGTTCTTC. Encoded protein: CASSPTLEGEQFF.

This clone turned up a few times. The gene calls are TRBV27 and TRBJ2-3; 11 positions agree with TRBD2. This CDR3 spans 15 amino acids. The V gene end was trimmed by 6 bases and the J gene end by 3 bases; junction bases not matched to a gene: 5. Germline CDR1 reads MNHEY; CDR2 reads SMNVEV (reference sequence). CDR3 nucleotide sequence: TGTGCCAGCAGCCTACTAGCGGGAGTGACAGATACGCAGTATTTT. It yields the protein CASSLLAGVTDTQYF.

With regard to this clone: The junction differs from germline at one of its ends, possibly a read error. The gene calls are TRBV5-1 and TRBJ2-2; maybe TRBD2 (5 bases). This CDR3 contains 11 residues. The germline V gene encodes CDR1 SGHRS and CDR2 YFSETQ. The CDR3 spells CASRQHRGAVF. The CDR3 nucleotides are TGCGCCAGCAGACAACACCGGGGAGCTGTTTTT.

This clone was detected only once. The chain joins TRBV6-1 to TRBJ1-1; no definite D call. CDR3 length: 15 residues. Germline values: CDR1 MNHNS, CDR2 SASEGT. V shed 3 bases and J shed 0 bases, with 11 bases lying between them. CDR3 coding DNA: TGTGCCAGCAGTGACGAGGCGGCGGTGAACACTGAAGCTTTCTTT. Amino acid sequence: CASSDEAAVNTEAFF.

The chain recombines TRBV29-1 with TRBJ1-2; weak D call: TRBD1 (5 bases). Germline assignment: CDR1 SQVTM and CDR2 ANQGSEA. V lost 4 bases and J lost 6, with 18 bases in between. The CDR3 is 14 amino acids. The CDR3 DNA is TGCAGCGTTGGGAGAGGCGGGGGTTATGATGGCTACACCTTC. It encodes CSVGRGGGYDGYTF.

This sequence joins TRBV5-5 and TRBJ2-7; 7 bases are a match to TRBD2. The CDR3 loop spans 14 amino acids. Unmatched junction bases numbered 5, after V lost 2 bases and J lost 3 bases. Germline-derived CDR1 and CDR2 are SGHKS and YYEKEE (reference sequence). The CDR3 loop reads CASSLTSEIYEQYF. For the CDR3, the DNA is TGTGCCAGCAGCTTAACTAGCGAGATCTACGAGCAGTACTTC.

The V and J genes are TRBV2 and TRBJ2-1, with 7 bases aligning to TRBD1. Germline CDR1 SNHLY, CDR2 FYNNEI. Trimming took 10 bases from V and 6 from J; bases not matched to a gene: 9. This CDR3 spans 13 amino acids. CDR3: CAKTGYLSNEQFF. CDR3 nucleotide sequence: TGTGCCAAGACAGGGTATCTGAGCAATGAGCAGTTCTTC. Filled out from reference TRBV2 and TRBJ2-1, the complete variable domain reads EPEVTQTPSHQVTQMGQEVILRCVPISNHLYFYWYRQILGQKVEFLVSFYNNEISEKSEIFDDQFSVERPDGSNFTLKIRSTKLEDSAMYFCAKTGYLSNEQFFGPGTRLTVL.

This clone appeared once. V usage is TRBV11-3 and J usage is TRBJ2-3, with D perhaps TRBD1 (6 bases). V shed 3 bases and J shed 7 bases, with 8 bases lying between them. Germline CDR1 is SGHNT and CDR2 is YENEEA. The CDR3 consists of 12 residues. The CDR3 coding sequence is TGTGCCAGCAGCTTTAGGGGGAATACGCAGTATTTT. It specifies CASSFRGNTQYF.

The chain joins TRBV10-3 to TRBJ2-5, with D possibly TRBD1 on 5 matching bases. The CDR3 is 12 amino acids. Trimming took off 4 bases at V and 3 bases at J, with 6 bases between the two ends. The germline V gene encodes CDR1 ENHRY and CDR2 SYGVKD. CDR3 nucleotides: TGTGCCATCAGTGCCAGGGAAGAGACCCAGTACTTC. Its translation: CAISAREETQYF.

The sample holds a few counts of this clone. This chain joins TRBV30 and TRBJ2-7, with TRBD2 identical over 7 bases. The CDR3 sequence is 12 residues long. Losses at the gene ends were 3 bases for V and 6 bases for J; bases not matched to a gene: 5. Germline CDR1 and CDR2: GTSNPN and SVGIG (reference sequence). In nucleotides, the CDR3 is TGTGCCTGGAGGGGGGGGTTGGGCGAGCAGTACTTC. This codes for CAWRGGLGEQYF.

The genes are TRBV5-1 and TRBJ2-1; D perhaps matches TRBD1 (6 bases). CDR1 and CDR2 (germline): SGHRS, YFSETQ. The CDR3 runs to 14 residues. The ends were cut back, 5 bases at V and 9 bases at J, with 18 bases in the middle. The CDR3 loop reads CASSDPQGSSEQFF. The CDR3 bases are TGCGCCAGCAGTGATCCACAGGGATCAAGTGAGCAGTTCTTC.

The chain carries TRBV2 and TRBJ1-5, with D perhaps TRBD1 (6 bases). This CDR3 contains 14 residues. Trimming took 5 bases from V and 2 from J, leaving 10 bases between them. Germline values: CDR1 SNHLY, CDR2 FYNNEI. This chain's CDR3 is CASSPRQGNQPQHF. The CDR3 DNA reads TGTGCCAGCAGTCCTAGACAGGGCAATCAGCCCCAGCATTTT. Supplemented by reference TRBV2 and TRBJ1-5, the full variable domain reads EPEVTQTPSHQVTQMGQEVILRCVPISNHLYFYWYRQILGQKVEFLVSFYNNEISEKSEIFDDQFSVERPDGSNFTLKIRSTKLEDSAMYFCASSPRQGNQPQHFGDGTRLSIL.

The chain is built from TRBV9 and TRBJ2-1, with D possibly TRBD1 on 5 matching bases. Germline assignment: CDR1 SGDLS and CDR2 YYNGEE. This CDR3 is 16 amino acids long. V was shortened by 0 bases and J by 1 base, with 11 bases between the two germline ends. The CDR3 DNA reads as TGTGCCAGCAGCGTAGCTGGGGCCCCGTCCTACAATGAGCAGTTCTTC. Its protein is CASSVAGAPSYNEQFF.

This chain uses TRBV2 with TRBJ1-4; D not certain. Trimming took 0 bases from V and 10 from J, leaving 9 bases between them. The CDR3 totals 13 residues. From germline, CDR1 is SNHLY and CDR2 FYNNEI. The CDR3 is CASSEAQEGKLFF. The CDR3 DNA is TGTGCCAGCAGTGAAGCGCAGGAAGGAAAACTGTTTTTT.

The V call is TRBV27, the J call TRBJ1-1; D gene uncertain. The CDR3 runs 14 residues. V was shortened by 5 bases and J by 4 bases, with 14 bases between the two germline ends. Germline CDR1 reads MNHEY; CDR2 reads SMNVEV (reference sequence). CDR3 sequence: CASSPPRVGTEAFF. The DNA of the CDR3 is TGTGCCAGCAGTCCCCCGAGGGTAGGCACTGAAGCTTTCTTT.

The chain joins TRBV19 to TRBJ2-1, with 7 nucleotides matching TRBD2. The trim removed 5 bases at V and 7 bases at J, leaving 11 bases unmatched. The CDR3 spans 15 residues. The germline V gene has CDR1 LNHDA and CDR2 SQIVND (reference sequence). The CDR3 DNA follows: TGTGCCAGTAGTCTTCAAGCGGGAATTGGGAATGAGCAGTTCTTC. The encoded protein is CASSLQAGIGNEQFF.

This clone came up once. This chain connects TRBV6-6 to TRBJ2-7; the match to TRBD1 covers 12 bases. Looked up from germline, CDR1 is MNHNY and CDR2 is SVGAGI (reference sequence). The V segment lost 6 bases and the J segment 6 bases; nucleotides outside the gene matches: 6. This CDR3 is built from 14 residues. The CDR3 sequence is CASSPGQGAGEQYF. In DNA form, the CDR3 reads TGTGCCAGCAGCCCGGGACAGGGGGCAGGCGAGCAGTACTTC.

The chain has TRBV5-1 and TRBJ2-7; D unresolved. Trimming left V 0 bases short and J 3 bases short, with 7 bases between. The CDR3 runs 13 residues. Germline CDR1 reads SGHRS; CDR2 reads YFSETQ. The CDR3 DNA sequence: TGCGCCAGCAGCTTGGCCCCCAACTACGAGCAGTACTTC. Encoded protein: CASSLAPNYEQYF.